A selection of T cell receptor beta chains follows, all from one sample in a study of long-term antiretroviral therapy in people with HIV. Data came from immunoSEQ multiplex PCR; TCRdb stores just in-frame clones and leaves some out. Altogether 28,000 or so clones are present, roughly 93% being singletons, with the ten largest covering 9% to 12%. The source was unsorted PBMCs, collected 6.2 years after starting antiretroviral therapy. Receptors were obtained from a man aged 35 to 55 with HIV. CDR3s include the opening cysteine and the closing phenylalanine or tryptophan. The D gene is left open where the match is weak. A row's size may be missing; if present it is once, few, many or a size class.

j_gene: TRBJ2-7
v_gene: TRBV7-9
abundance: NA
d_gene: NA
CDR3aa: CASSLGVYEGWAF
CDR3nt: TGTGCCAGCAGCTTAGGGGTTTACGAAGGGTGGGCCTTC

j_gene: TRBJ2-5
v_gene: TRBV6-1
abundance: NA
d_gene: NA
CDR3aa: CASSETTGTRGTQYF
CDR3nt: TGTGCCAGCAGTGAAACCACCGGAACACGCGGGACCCAGTACTTC

j_gene: TRBJ2-7
v_gene: TRBV6-6
abundance: NA
d_gene: NA
CDR3aa: CASRQSTPSSYEQYF
CDR3nt: TGTGCCAGCAGACAGTCGACACCGAGCTCCTACGAGCAGTACTTC

j_gene: TRBJ1-1
v_gene: TRBV5-1
abundance: NA
d_gene: TRBD1
CDR3aa: CASSAQTGVLTEAFF
CDR3nt: TGCGCCAGCAGCGCCCAGACAGGGGTTCTCACTGAAGCTTTCTTT

j_gene: TRBJ2-7
v_gene: TRBV4-3
abundance: NA
d_gene: NA
CDR3aa: CASSQDLGSYEQYF
CDR3nt: TGCGCCAGCAGCCAAGATTTAGGGTCCTACGAGCAGTACTTC

j_gene: TRBJ1-1
v_gene: TRBV7-8
abundance: NA
d_gene: NA
CDR3aa: CASSLASGRTEAFF
CDR3nt: TGTGCCAGCAGCTTAGCCTCAGGGCGCACTGAAGCTTTCTTT

j_gene: TRBJ2-5
v_gene: TRBV5-1
abundance: NA
d_gene: NA
CDR3aa: CASSLEGGETQYF
CDR3nt: TGCGCCAGCAGCTTGGAGGGTGGAGAGACCCAGTACTTC

j_gene: TRBJ2-3
v_gene: TRBV29-1
abundance: NA
d_gene: TRBD1
CDR3aa: CSVEGGTGGRTDTQYF
CDR3nt: TGCAGCGTTGAGGGGGGGACAGGGGGCCGCACAGATACGCAGTATTTT

j_gene: TRBJ2-6
v_gene: TRBV12-2
abundance: NA
d_gene: NA
CDR3aa: CASRLGAWGRTFIVGANVLTF
CDR3nt: TGTGCAAGTCGCTTAGGGGCCTGGGGTCGGACATTCATTGTAGGGGCCAACGTCCTGACTTTC

j_gene: TRBJ2-7
v_gene: TRBV19
abundance: NA
d_gene: TRBD2
CDR3aa: CASSTSSGSYEQYF
CDR3nt: TGTGCCAGTAGTACTTCTAGCGGCTCCTACGAGCAGTACTTC

j_gene: TRBJ1-5
v_gene: TRBV6-1
abundance: NA
d_gene: NA
CDR3aa: CASSEGTPYQPQHF
CDR3nt: TGTGCCAGCAGTGAAGGGACACCTTATCAGCCCCAGCATTTT

j_gene: TRBJ2-7
v_gene: TRBV4-2
abundance: NA
d_gene: NA
CDR3aa: CASSLLLNLYEQYF
CDR3nt: TGTGCCAGCAGCCTTTTATTGAATCTGTACGAGCAGTACTTC

j_gene: TRBJ1-2
v_gene: TRBV25-1
abundance: NA
d_gene: NA
CDR3aa: CASRPDSPYGYTF
CDR3nt: TGTGCCAGCCGCCCGGACAGCCCCTATGGCTACACCTTC

j_gene: TRBJ2-5
v_gene: TRBV23-1
abundance: once
d_gene: NA
CDR3aa: CASSHIGRVGEQYF
CDR3nt: TGCGCCAGCAGTCACATCGGTAGGGTTGGGGAGCAGTACTTC

j_gene: TRBJ2-2
v_gene: TRBV7-8
abundance: NA
d_gene: NA
CDR3aa: CASSPTRIAGELFF
CDR3nt: TGTGCCAGCAGCCCGACTAGGATTGCCGGGGAGCTGTTTTTT

j_gene: TRBJ2-1
v_gene: TRBV7-3
abundance: NA
d_gene: TRBD1
CDR3aa: CASSLKGTGRNNEQFF
CDR3nt: TGTGCCAGCAGCTTAAAAGGGACAGGGCGGAACAATGAGCAGTTCTTC

j_gene: TRBJ1-5
v_gene: TRBV18
abundance: NA
d_gene: TRBD1
CDR3aa: CASSLTGVAQPQHF
CDR3nt: TGTGCCAGCTCACTTACAGGGGTAGCTCAGCCCCAGCATTTT

j_gene: TRBJ1-3
v_gene: TRBV7-9
abundance: NA
d_gene: NA
CDR3aa: CASSAGPTIYF
CDR3nt: TGTGCCAGCAGCGCCGGGCCGACCATATATTTT

j_gene: TRBJ2-4
v_gene: TRBV20-1
abundance: NA
d_gene: NA
CDR3aa: CSAADPNIQYF
CDR3nt: TGCAGTGCTGCGGACCCAAACATTCAGTACTTC

j_gene: TRBJ2-3
v_gene: TRBV7-9
abundance: NA
d_gene: TRBD2
CDR3aa: CASSFSRLAGTDTQYF
CDR3nt: TGTGCCAGCAGCTTCTCGAGGCTAGCGGGCACAGATACGCAGTATTTT

j_gene: TRBJ1-1
v_gene: TRBV14
abundance: NA
d_gene: NA
CDR3aa: CASSQGFWTF
CDR3nt: TGTGCCAGCAGCCAGGGGTTCTGGACTTTT

j_gene: TRBJ2-7
v_gene: TRBV5-5
abundance: NA
d_gene: NA
CDR3aa: CASSLSHSGSYEQYF
CDR3nt: TGTGCCAGCAGCTTAAGCCACAGCGGCTCCTACGAGCAGTACTTC

j_gene: TRBJ2-5
v_gene: TRBV27
abundance: NA
d_gene: TRBD1
CDR3aa: CASSLGTGGSGEETQYF
CDR3nt: TGTGCCAGCAGTTTAGGGACAGGGGGCTCGGGGGAAGAGACCCAGTACTTC

j_gene: TRBJ2-3
v_gene: TRBV5-1
abundance: NA
d_gene: NA
CDR3aa: CASSLASSTDTQYF
CDR3nt: TGCGCCAGCAGCTTGGCCTCTAGCACAGATACGCAGTATTTT

j_gene: TRBJ1-3
v_gene: TRBV19
abundance: once
d_gene: NA
CDR3aa: CASSAGTSGNTIYF
CDR3nt: TGTGCCAGTAGTGCAGGAACCTCTGGAAACACCATATATTTT

j_gene: TRBJ2-7
v_gene: TRBV4-2
abundance: NA
d_gene: NA
CDR3aa: CASSQQDSYEQYF
CDR3nt: TGTGCCAGCAGCCAGCAGGACTCCTACGAGCAGTACTTC

j_gene: TRBJ2-3
v_gene: TRBV20-1
abundance: NA
d_gene: NA
CDR3aa: CSARTGTGSYF
CDR3nt: TGCAGTGCTCGGACCGGGACTGGATCGTATTTT

j_gene: TRBJ1-2
v_gene: TRBV7-2
abundance: NA
d_gene: TRBD1
CDR3aa: CASSPLDRESYGYTF
CDR3nt: TGTGCCAGCAGCCCACTGGACAGGGAAAGCTATGGCTACACCTTC

j_gene: TRBJ1-4
v_gene: TRBV2
abundance: NA
d_gene: NA
CDR3aa: CASSVTENEKLFF
CDR3nt: TGTGCCAGCAGCGTTACAGAAAATGAAAAACTGTTTTTT

j_gene: TRBJ2-1
v_gene: TRBV12-5
abundance: NA
d_gene: NA
CDR3aa: CASGLDLAEQFF
CDR3nt: TGTGCTAGTGGTTTGGACCTCGCGGAGCAGTTCTTC

j_gene: TRBJ2-5
v_gene: TRBV10-2
abundance: NA
d_gene: TRBD2
CDR3aa: CASSLLARETQYF
CDR3nt: TGCGCCAGCAGCTTACTAGCGCGGGAGACCCAGTACTTC

j_gene: TRBJ2-7
v_gene: TRBV28
abundance: NA
d_gene: NA
CDR3aa: CASSTLGASYEQYF
CDR3nt: TGTGCCAGCAGCACCTTGGGCGCCTCCTACGAGCAGTACTTC

j_gene: TRBJ1-5
v_gene: TRBV5-6
abundance: NA
d_gene: NA
CDR3aa: CASSPWGDQPQHF
CDR3nt: TGTGCCAGCAGCCCCTGGGGGGATCAGCCCCAGCATTTT

j_gene: TRBJ1-2
v_gene: TRBV6-5
abundance: once
d_gene: NA
CDR3aa: CASSFTSDYGYTF
CDR3nt: TGTGCCAGCAGCTTTACTTCGGACTATGGCTACACCTTC

j_gene: TRBJ1-1
v_gene: TRBV7-3
abundance: NA
d_gene: NA
CDR3aa: CASSRPPHTEAFF
CDR3nt: TGTGCCAGCAGTCGCCCGCCGCACACTGAAGCTTTCTTT

j_gene: TRBJ2-5
v_gene: TRBV28
abundance: NA
d_gene: TRBD2
CDR3aa: CASKEAGQTQYF
CDR3nt: TGTGCCAGCAAGGAAGCGGGACAGACCCAGTACTTC

j_gene: TRBJ1-2
v_gene: TRBV27
abundance: NA
d_gene: TRBD1
CDR3aa: CASSPGTGVYGYTF
CDR3nt: TGTGCCAGCAGTCCTGGGACAGGGGTCTATGGCTACACCTTC

j_gene: TRBJ2-2
v_gene: TRBV5-1
abundance: NA
d_gene: NA
CDR3aa: CASSPDREGAGELFF
CDR3nt: TGCGCCAGCAGCCCGGACAGGGAGGGGGCCGGGGAGCTGTTTTTT

j_gene: TRBJ2-7
v_gene: TRBV27
abundance: NA
d_gene: TRBD2
CDR3aa: CASSLRGLAGYEQYF
CDR3nt: TGTGCCAGCAGTTTACGTGGTCTAGCGGGGTACGAGCAGTACTTC

j_gene: TRBJ1-5
v_gene: TRBV19
abundance: NA
d_gene: NA
CDR3aa: CASHSGANQPQHF
CDR3nt: TGTGCCAGTCACTCTGGGGCCAATCAGCCCCAGCATTTT

j_gene: TRBJ1-3
v_gene: TRBV29-1
abundance: NA
d_gene: NA
CDR3aa: CSAKDPNAGNTIYF
CDR3nt: TGCAGCGCCAAAGACCCCAACGCTGGAAACACCATATATTTT

j_gene: TRBJ2-5
v_gene: TRBV7-2
abundance: NA
d_gene: TRBD1
CDR3aa: CASSPGQGSQETQYF
CDR3nt: TGTGCCAGCAGCCCAGGACAGGGCTCCCAAGAGACCCAGTACTTC

j_gene: TRBJ2-7
v_gene: TRBV7-3
abundance: NA
d_gene: NA
CDR3aa: CASSLKLGGNYF
CDR3nt: TGTGCCAGCAGCTTAAAGCTAGGAGGGAACTACTTC

j_gene: TRBJ1-3
v_gene: TRBV5-1
abundance: NA
d_gene: TRBD1
CDR3aa: CASSLEAQGAHGNTIYF
CDR3nt: TGCGCCAGCAGCTTGGAAGCACAGGGGGCGCACGGAAACACCATATATTTT

j_gene: TRBJ2-3
v_gene: TRBV7-9
abundance: NA
d_gene: NA
CDR3aa: CASNFGGDTQYF
CDR3nt: TGTGCCAGCAACTTTGGGGGTGATACGCAGTATTTT

j_gene: TRBJ2-7
v_gene: TRBV25-1
abundance: NA
d_gene: TRBD1
CDR3aa: CASSFQGAREQYF
CDR3nt: TGTGCCAGCAGTTTCCAGGGGGCTCGGGAGCAGTACTTC

j_gene: TRBJ2-3
v_gene: TRBV19
abundance: NA
d_gene: TRBD1
CDR3aa: CASSIVRTGGITF
CDR3nt: TGTGCCAGTAGTATAGTCAGGACAGGGGGTATCACGTTT

j_gene: TRBJ1-6
v_gene: TRBV16
abundance: NA
d_gene: NA
CDR3aa: CASSQSAGLGSPLHF
CDR3nt: TGTGCCAGCAGCCAATCCGCAGGGTTAGGTTCACCCCTCCACTTT

j_gene: TRBJ2-3
v_gene: TRBV10-3
abundance: NA
d_gene: TRBD2
CDR3aa: CAISESSGLAGPQGTDTQYF
CDR3nt: TGTGCCATCAGTGAGTCGTCAGGACTAGCGGGGCCCCAGGGCACAGATACGCAGTATTTT

j_gene: TRBJ1-1
v_gene: TRBV19
abundance: NA
d_gene: NA
CDR3aa: CASSIDKFEAFF
CDR3nt: TGTGCCAGTAGTATAGACAAGTTTGAGGCTTTCTTT

j_gene: TRBJ1-1
v_gene: TRBV7-3
abundance: NA
d_gene: TRBD1
CDR3aa: CASSPGGTGNTEAFF
CDR3nt: TGTGCCAGCAGCCCCGGCGGGACAGGGAACACTGAAGCTTTCTTT